The 27 T cell receptor beta chains in this list originate from one sample, sequenced in a study of blood T cell repertoires in COVID-19. Profiled with immunoSEQ multiplex PCR; TCRdb holds only in-frame clones, not every one. Here the sample spans 180,000 or so clones, roughly 87% being singletons. The sequenced material came from PBMCs or T cells enriched from blood (not recorded which). These receptors were obtained from a middle-aged man who had recovered from COVID-19.

The chain links TRBV28 to TRBJ2-7; 10 nucleotides align to TRBD1. Germline CDR1 is MDHEN and CDR2 is SYDVKM. The CDR3 contains 13 residues. Trimming removed 7 bases from V and 7 bases from J; junction bases left unmatched: 7. Here the CDR3 reads CASIWDRGGEQYF. CDR3 bases: TGTGCCAGCATCTGGGACAGGGGTGGAGAGCAGTACTTC. The full variable domain, in which reference TRBV28 and TRBJ2-7 provide the parts outside the CDR3, is DVKVTQSSRYLVKRTGEKVFLECVQDMDHENMFWYRQDPGLGLRLIYFSYDVKMKEKGDIPEGYSVSREKKERFSLILESASTNQTSMYLCASIWDRGGEQYFGPGTRLTVT.

The chain is built from TRBV12-3 or TRBV12-4 and TRBJ2-7; 8 bases agree with TRBD2. Trimming took 5 bases from V and 2 from J; bases not matched to a gene: 2. The CDR3 runs to 13 residues. Here the CDR3 DNA reads TGTGCCAGCAGTCCGGGGGGGCCCTACGAGCAGTACTTC. Protein: CASSPGGPYEQYF.

This chain uses TRBV29-1 with TRBJ1-6; maybe TRBD1 (5 bases). V was pared by 1 base and J by 7 bases, with 26 bases between. CDR3 length equals 19 residues. The V gene's germline CDR1 is SQVTM and CDR2 ANQGSEA. CDR3 loop: CSVEAPRQGHGLWNSPLHF. CDR3 in DNA: TGCAGCGTTGAAGCCCCGCGGCAGGGTCATGGCCTTTGGAATTCACCCCTCCACTTT.

The rearrangement uses TRBV28 and TRBJ2-4, with a weak D call TRBD2 (6 bases). The CDR3 covers 15 residues. V was pared by 5 bases and J by 6 bases, with 17 bases between. Looked up from germline, CDR1 is MDHEN and CDR2 is SYDVKM. The CDR3 nucleotides read TGTGCCAGCAGTCCCCGTGGGGGACTCTTAAACATTCAGTACTTC. Its translation: CASSPRGGLLNIQYF.

The chain employs TRBV4-1 and TRBJ2-3; 7 bases align to TRBD2. V lost 0 bases to trimming and J lost 0 bases; unmatched junction nucleotides: 3. The CDR3 runs to 16 residues. Germline V gene data show CDR1 as MGHRA and CDR2 as YSYEKL. The CDR3 loop reads CASSQDPSGSTDTQYF. CDR3 DNA sequence: TGCGCCAGCAGCCAAGATCCTAGCGGCAGCACAGATACGCAGTATTTT.

The V call is TRBV4-2, the J call TRBJ1-2, with D possibly TRBD1 on 6 matching bases. Trimming cost V 3 bases and J 7 bases, with 15 bases left between them. The germline gives CDR1 LGHNA, CDR2 YNFKEQ. The length of the CDR3 is 14 residues. This CDR3 reads CASSHATGLGGYTF. The CDR3 coding sequence is TGTGCCAGCAGCCACGCTACAGGGTTAGGTGGCTACACCTTC.

The rearrangement uses TRBV7-8 and TRBJ2-2, with unresolved D. Germline CDR1 and CDR2: SGHVS and FQNEAQ. CDR3 length equals 14 residues. V gave up 5 bases and J gave up 6 bases, with 13 bases separating them. DNA of the CDR3: TGTGCCAGCAGCCTACAAAGCGTCCCCGGGGAGCTGTTTTTT. Its translation is CASSLQSVPGELFF. Together with reference TRBV7-8 and TRBJ2-2, the CDR3 gives the full variable domain: GAGVSQSPRYKVAKRGQDVALRCDPISGHVSLFWYQQALGQGPEFLTYFQNEAQLDKSGLPSDRFFAERPEGSVSTLKIQRTQQEDSAVYLCASSLQSVPGELFFGEGSRLTVL.

The chain is built from TRBV6-5 and TRBJ2-5, with D perhaps TRBD2 (5 bases). Germline V CDR1 and CDR2: MNHEY, SVGAGI. The CDR3 is 15 residues long. Between the trimmed V and J ends, which lost 0 bases and 5 bases, there was a span of 13 bases. CDR3 in DNA: TGTGCCAGCAGTTACTCAGGACTGGGAAGGGAGACCCAGTACTTC. Amino acids: CASSYSGLGRETQYF.

V and J are TRBV15 and TRBJ1-2, with 7 bases aligning to TRBD1. This CDR3 is built from 15 residues. Trimming cost V 0 bases and J 4 bases; bases outside gene matches: 5. Germline CDR1 is LNHNV and CDR2 is YYDKDF (reference sequence). The CDR3 is CATSREAGGTYGYTF. DNA of the CDR3: TGTGCCACCAGCAGAGAGGCAGGGGGAACCTATGGCTACACCTTC.

The chain couples TRBV3-1 (or the pseudogene TRBV3-2) to TRBJ2-2, with TRBD2 identical over 7 bases. Germline CDR1 reads LGHDT; CDR2 reads YNNKEL (reference sequence). V shed 0 bases, J shed 1 base, and the junction held 2 bases outside the gene matches. The CDR3 is 16 residues long. The chain's CDR3 is CASSQDRGENTGELFF. In nucleotides, the CDR3 is TGTGCCAGCAGCCAAGATCGGGGGGAGAACACCGGGGAGCTGTTTTTT.

The CDR3 here is CAWSVQDYNEQFF. In DNA form, the CDR3 reads TGTGCCTGGAGTGTACAAGACTACAATGAGCAGTTCTTC. This chain joins TRBV30 and TRBJ2-1; D is undetermined. V dropped 0 bases and J dropped 3 bases, with 6 bases sitting between them. Germline assignment: CDR1 GTSNPN and CDR2 SVGIG (reference sequence). The CDR3 loop spans 13 amino acids.

The chain employs TRBV5-1 and TRBJ2-6; TRBD2 is a possible D gene (5 bases). Trimming cost V 0 bases and J 2 bases, with 6 bases left between them. Germline V gene data show CDR1 as SGHRS and CDR2 as YFSETQ. The CDR3 has 15 amino acids. This chain's CDR3 is CASSLGGTGANVLTF. The DNA of the CDR3 is TGCGCCAGCAGCTTGGGAGGGACTGGGGCCAACGTCCTGACTTTC.

The CDR3 DNA follows: TGCAGCGTTGAAACGGACAGGGAAGGTAAATACGAGCAGTACTTC. It specifies CSVETDREGKYEQYF. The chain couples TRBV29-1 to TRBJ2-7, with TRBD1 matching over 8 bases. The CDR3 contains 15 residues. CDR1 and CDR2 from the germline V gene are SQVTM and ANQGSEA. J gave up 4 bases and V 2 bases, and 10 bases lay outside the gene matches.

About this clone: Different DNA sequences within this sample yield the same CDR3. This chain uses TRBV28 with TRBJ1-5; D call uncertain. Germline values: CDR1 MDHEN, CDR2 SYDVKM. The length of the CDR3 is 12 residues. Between the trimmed V and J ends, which lost 5 bases and 3 bases, there was a span of 5 bases. DNA for the CDR3: TGTGCCAGCAGTCTGGCCAATCAGCCCCAGCATTTT. It translates to CASSLANQPQHF.

This sequence joins TRBV7-9 and TRBJ2-7, with D perhaps TRBD1 (6 bases). The CDR3 spans 15 residues. Germline-derived CDR1 and CDR2 are SEHNR and FQNEAQ (reference sequence). V was cut by 1 base and J by 4 bases, with 14 bases left in between. For the CDR3, the DNA is TGTGCCAGCAGCTTAGGGTCAGGGGAAGCGTACGAGCAGTACTTC. Protein sequence: CASSLGSGEAYEQYF.

The rearrangement joins TRBV2 to TRBJ2-6; D unresolved. There are 17 residues in the CDR3. Per the germline V gene, CDR1 is SNHLY and CDR2 is FYNNEI. V lost 8 bases, J lost 0 bases, and 17 bases lay in between. The CDR3 DNA follows: TGTGCCAGCTGGTCAATCCGGGTTGGCTCTGGGGCCAACGTCCTGACTTTC. Translation: CASWSIRVGSGANVLTF.

The rearrangement joins TRBV5-3 to TRBJ2-1, with 9 bases identical to TRBD2. TRBV5-3 is an open reading frame, and its role is uncertain. V shed 5 bases, J shed 4 bases, and the junction held 4 bases outside the gene matches. The CDR3 is made up of 14 amino acids. In DNA form, the CDR3 reads TGTGCCAGAAGAGGCACTAGCGGGTACAATGAGCAGTTCTTC. Amino acid sequence: CARRGTSGYNEQFF.

The chain is built from TRBV24-1 and TRBJ2-1; 7 bases align to TRBD1. Germline CDR1 and CDR2: KGHDR and SFDVKD. After removal of 4 bases from V and 7 bases from J, the junction contained 12 bases not matched to a gene. This CDR3 is built from 16 residues. CDR3 amino acids: CATSEVGQWGGNEQFF. The CDR3 DNA sequence: TGTGCCACCAGTGAGGTGGGACAGTGGGGTGGGAATGAGCAGTTCTTC.

This chain links TRBV14 with TRBJ2-1; tentatively, D is TRBD2 (5 bases). Germline V gives CDR1 SGHDN, CDR2 FVKESK. V was shortened by 5 bases and J by 3 bases, with 11 bases between the two germline ends. This CDR3 is built from 14 residues. The CDR3 region is CASSLNSVYNEQFF. CDR3 DNA sequence: TGTGCCAGCAGCTTAAATAGCGTCTACAATGAGCAGTTCTTC.

V is TRBV11-1 and J is TRBJ2-5; the D gene is possibly TRBD1 (6 bases). This CDR3 is 14 amino acids long. Germline V gene lookup returns CDR1 SGHAT and CDR2 FQDESV (reference sequence). Trimming pared 2 bases from V and 1 base from J, leaving 8 bases between. CDR3: CASSLLDSQETQYF. The CDR3 DNA reads as TGTGCCAGCAGCTTATTGGACAGCCAAGAGACCCAGTACTTC.

This chain links TRBV10-3 with TRBJ1-3, with unresolved D. The V end was cut by 4 bases, the J end by 2 bases, with 15 bases between. Germline lookup yields CDR1 ENHRY and CDR2 SYGVKD. CDR3 size: 16 residues. In DNA form, the CDR3 reads TGTGCCATCAGTGCAGGCCCGGCGTTCGCTGGAAACACCATATATTTT. Encoded protein: CAISAGPAFAGNTIYF.

The rearrangement joins TRBV7-2 to TRBJ2-5, with 7 bases matching TRBD2. CDR3 length: 12 amino acids. The germline V gene encodes CDR1 SGHTA and CDR2 FQGNSA. V shed 6 bases, J shed 5 bases, and the junction held 3 bases outside the gene matches. CDR3 in amino acids: CASRDGGETQYF. The CDR3 DNA reads TGTGCCAGCAGAGACGGGGGGGAGACCCAGTACTTC.

V usage is TRBV6-5 and J usage is TRBJ1-4; 9 bases fit TRBD1. The germline gives CDR1 MNHEY, CDR2 SVGAGI. The CDR3 is 15 residues long. V was clipped by 8 bases and J by 2 bases; unmatched bases: 6. The DNA for the CDR3 is TGTGCCAGCCGACAGGGGGGACAGACTAATGAAAAACTGTTTTTT. Protein product: CASRQGGQTNEKLFF.

There are a few counts of this clone. The genes are TRBV11-2 and TRBJ2-3; TRBD2 might be the D (6 bases). The V gene lost 1 base and the J gene lost 4 bases, with 15 bases spanning the gap. Germline values: CDR1 SGHAT, CDR2 FQNNGV. The CDR3 is 16 residues long. Here the CDR3 reads CASSLVGGVFPDTQYF. The CDR3 nucleotides read TGTGCCAGCAGCTTAGTCGGGGGAGTTTTTCCAGATACGCAGTATTTT. Looking up the rest from reference TRBV11-2 and TRBJ2-3 gives the full variable domain: EAGVAQSPRYKIIEKRQSVAFWCNPISGHATLYWYQQILGQGPKLLIQFQNNGVVDDSQLPKDRFSAERLKGVDSTLKIQPAKLEDSAVYLCASSLVGGVFPDTQYFGPGTRLTVL.

The J gene is TRBJ2-5, the V gene TRBV9, with 14 bases aligning to TRBD2. Germline V gene data show CDR1 as SGDLS and CDR2 as YYNGEE. The CDR3 is made up of 18 amino acids. Trimming took 0 bases from V and 2 from J; bases not matched to a gene: 6. For the CDR3, the DNA is TGTGCCAGCAGCGTAGCTTTAGGGACTAGCGGGGGACAAGAGACCCAGTACTTC. Translated: CASSVALGTSGGQETQYF.

The rearrangement joins TRBV4-2 to TRBJ1-2; TRBD1 matches at 8 bases. Trimming took 3 bases from V and 7 from J; bases not matched to a gene: 4. The CDR3 loop spans 13 amino acids. The V gene's germline CDR1 is LGHNA and CDR2 YNFKEQ. In DNA form, the CDR3 reads TGTGCCAGCAGCCACACAGGGGGGGGTGGCTACACCTTC. It translates to CASSHTGGGGYTF.

V gene TRBV24-1 combines with J gene TRBJ1-2; a possible D gene is TRBD1 (5 bases). Germline V CDR1 and CDR2: KGHDR, SFDVKD. Deletions cut 2 bases from V and 8 bases from J, with 14 bases between. The CDR3 runs 14 residues. The CDR3 nucleotides are TGTGCCACCAGTGATTCCGGCGGGGCTGGAGGCTACACCTTC. Protein: CATSDSGGAGGYTF.